The clone carrying this T cell receptor (beta chain) was counted only a few times. Its antigen is as yet unknown. Tagging with unique molecular identifiers was applied to individual cDNA molecules. TCRdb independently ran MiXCR on the 5' RACE reads; one entry per CDR3 protein. Counted here are around 64,000 distinct CDR3 sequences, over 9.5% occurring once; the ten biggest clones make up over 1.2%. This record belongs to a study of early T cells in non-severe SARS-CoV-2 infection. The CDR3 is 17 residues long. V dropped 4 bases and J dropped 2; count of bases not matched to a gene: 3. Study results and caveats: In VDJdb matching, anti-spike CD8 responses were favored while private and CD4 specificities went missing.

The chain has TRBV12-3 or TRBV12-4 and TRBJ2-1, with TRBD2 matching over 15 bases. This material consisted of whole blood, taken at baseline. The origin of this receptor is an adult who was a healthcare worker with PCR-confirmed SARS-CoV-2 infection or an uninfected control (not recorded which). The CDR3 sequence: CASSWTSGRAAYNEQFF. The CDR3 DNA reads TGTGCCAGCAGTTGGACTAGCGGGAGGGCGGCCTACAATGAGCAGTTCTTC.